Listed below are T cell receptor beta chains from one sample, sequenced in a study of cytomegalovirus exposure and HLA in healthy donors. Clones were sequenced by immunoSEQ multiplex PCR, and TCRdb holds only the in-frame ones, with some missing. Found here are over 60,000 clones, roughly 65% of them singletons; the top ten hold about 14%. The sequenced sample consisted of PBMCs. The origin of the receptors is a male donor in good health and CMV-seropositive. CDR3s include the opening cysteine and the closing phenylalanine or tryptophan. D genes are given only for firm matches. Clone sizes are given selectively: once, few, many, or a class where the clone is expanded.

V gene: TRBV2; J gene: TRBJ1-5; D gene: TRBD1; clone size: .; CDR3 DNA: TGTGCCAGCAGTCCTGACAGGGGGGATCAGCCCCAGCATTTT; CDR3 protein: CASSPDRGDQPQHF
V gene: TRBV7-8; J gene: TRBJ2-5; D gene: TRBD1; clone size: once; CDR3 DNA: TGTGCCAGCAGCTCCCCGGGACAGGGGGTGAAGCAGTACTTC; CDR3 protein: CASSSPGQGVKQYF
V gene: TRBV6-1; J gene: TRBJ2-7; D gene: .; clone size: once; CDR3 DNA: TGTGCCAGCAGTGATATCGGGGGTTCCTACGAGCAGTACTTC; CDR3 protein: CASSDIGGSYEQYF
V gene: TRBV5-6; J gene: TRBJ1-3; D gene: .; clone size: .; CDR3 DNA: TGTGCCAGCAGTCTACCAGGGATCAACACCATATATTTT; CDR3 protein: CASSLPGINTIYF
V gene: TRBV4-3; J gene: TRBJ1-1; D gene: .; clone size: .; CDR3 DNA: TGCGCCAGCAGCCTAGGACAGAACACTGAAGCTTTCTTT; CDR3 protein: CASSLGQNTEAFF
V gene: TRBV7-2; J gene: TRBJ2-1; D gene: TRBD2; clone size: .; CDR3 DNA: TGTGCCAGCAGCTTGAGACTAGCGGGAAAGTTCTTC; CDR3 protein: CASSLRLAGKFF
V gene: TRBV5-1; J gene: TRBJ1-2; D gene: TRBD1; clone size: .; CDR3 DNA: TGCGCCAGCAGCTTGGGGGACAGCGACTATGGCTACACCTTC; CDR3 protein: CASSLGDSDYGYTF
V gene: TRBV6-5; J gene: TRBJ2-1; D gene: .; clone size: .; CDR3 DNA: TGTGCCAGCAGTTACAATCCAGGACAGGAGCAGTTCTTC; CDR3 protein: CASSYNPGQEQFF
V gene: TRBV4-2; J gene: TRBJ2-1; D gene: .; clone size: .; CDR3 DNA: TGTGCCAGCAGCCTCACGGCAGGTGAGCAGTTCTTC; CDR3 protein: CASSLTAGEQFF
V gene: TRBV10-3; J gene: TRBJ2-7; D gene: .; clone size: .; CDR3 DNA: TGTGCCATCAGTGGGTCGACAGTCAGCACCTACGAGCAGTACTTC; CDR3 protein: CAISGSTVSTYEQYF
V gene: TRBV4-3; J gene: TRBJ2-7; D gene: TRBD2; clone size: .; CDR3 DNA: TGCGCCAGCGCCCGGGAGGGCTCCTACGAGCAGTACTTC; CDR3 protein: CASAREGSYEQYF
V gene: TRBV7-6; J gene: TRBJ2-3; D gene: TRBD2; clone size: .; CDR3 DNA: TGTGCCAGCAGCTTAGTCTTACTAGCGGGGGTTGAAGATACGCAGTATTTT; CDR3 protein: CASSLVLLAGVEDTQYF
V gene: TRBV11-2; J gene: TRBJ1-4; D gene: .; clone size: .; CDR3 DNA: TGTGCCAGCAGCTTAAGAGGCGGGGTAGGCAGGGTTAATGAAAAACTGTTTTTT; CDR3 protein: CASSLRGGVGRVNEKLFF
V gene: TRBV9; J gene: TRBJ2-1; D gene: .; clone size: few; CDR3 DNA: TGTGCCAGCAGCGTAAACGGCGGAACCTACAATGAGCAGTTCTTC; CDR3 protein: CASSVNGGTYNEQFF
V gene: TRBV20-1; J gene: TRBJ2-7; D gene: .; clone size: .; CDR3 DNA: TGCAGTGCTAGGTCCCTAGGCGAGCAGTACTTC; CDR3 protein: CSARSLGEQYF
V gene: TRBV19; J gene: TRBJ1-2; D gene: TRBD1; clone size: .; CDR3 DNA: TGTGCCAGTAGTCCACAGGGGGCGTACTATGGCTACACCTTC; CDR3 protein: CASSPQGAYYGYTF
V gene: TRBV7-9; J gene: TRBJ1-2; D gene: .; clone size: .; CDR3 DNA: TGTGCCAGCAGCTTCCCGACGAGGGACTATGGCTACACCTTC; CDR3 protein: CASSFPTRDYGYTF
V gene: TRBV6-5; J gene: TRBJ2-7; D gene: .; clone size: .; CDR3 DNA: TGTGCCAGCGGAGAGGGGGGGCGAGAGCAGTACTTC; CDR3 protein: CASGEGGREQYF
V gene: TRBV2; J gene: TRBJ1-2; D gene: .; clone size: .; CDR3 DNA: TGTGCCAGCAGTGAACAGGGTTGGCACTATGGCTACACCTTC; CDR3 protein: CASSEQGWHYGYTF
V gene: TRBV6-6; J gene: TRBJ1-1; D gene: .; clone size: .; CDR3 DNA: TGTGCCAGCGGAACCGGGACAATGAACACTGAAGCTTTCTTT; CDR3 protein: CASGTGTMNTEAFF
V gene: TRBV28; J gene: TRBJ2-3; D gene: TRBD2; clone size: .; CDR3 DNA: TGTGCCAGCAGTTTATTGGCGGGAGAAGGGGCAGATACGCAGTATTTT; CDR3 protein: CASSLLAGEGADTQYF
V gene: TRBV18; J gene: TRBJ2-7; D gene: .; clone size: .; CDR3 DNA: TGTGCCAGCTCACCACGGGCGGGAACTATGTACGAGCAGTACTTC; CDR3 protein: CASSPRAGTMYEQYF
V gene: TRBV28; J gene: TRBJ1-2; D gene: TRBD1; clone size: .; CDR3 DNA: TGTGCCAGCCGACAGGGAAGCTACTATGGCTACACCTTC; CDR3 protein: CASRQGSYYGYTF
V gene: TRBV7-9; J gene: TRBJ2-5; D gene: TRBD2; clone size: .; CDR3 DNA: TGTGCCAGCAGCCCATTAGCGGGAGGATACCAAGAGACCCAGTACTTC; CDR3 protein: CASSPLAGGYQETQYF
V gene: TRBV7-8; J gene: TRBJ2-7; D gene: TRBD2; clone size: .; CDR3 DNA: TGTGCCAGCAGCTTGGGTAGCGGGGGGATCGCCTCCTACGAGCAGTACTTC; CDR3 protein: CASSLGSGGIASYEQYF
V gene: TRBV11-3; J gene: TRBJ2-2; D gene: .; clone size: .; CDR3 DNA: TGTGCCAGCAGCCCACTGAGCGGAGTTGGCGGGGAGCTGTTTTTT; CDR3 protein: CASSPLSGVGGELFF